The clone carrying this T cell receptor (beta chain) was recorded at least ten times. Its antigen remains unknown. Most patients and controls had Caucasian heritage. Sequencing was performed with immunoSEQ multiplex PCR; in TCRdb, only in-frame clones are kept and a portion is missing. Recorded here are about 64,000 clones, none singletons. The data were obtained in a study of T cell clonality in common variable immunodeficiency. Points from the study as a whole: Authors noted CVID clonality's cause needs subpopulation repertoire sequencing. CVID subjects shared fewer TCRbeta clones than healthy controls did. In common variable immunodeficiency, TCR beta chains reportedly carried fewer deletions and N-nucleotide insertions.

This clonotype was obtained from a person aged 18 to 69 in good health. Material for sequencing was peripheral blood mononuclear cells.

CDR3 in amino acids: CAWSEAGTGVADTQYF. The sequenced part of the CDR3 DNA is TGTGCCTGGAGTGAGGCCGGGACAGGGGTCGCAGATACG. V and J are TRBV30 and TRBJ2-3, with 10 bases matching TRBD1. The read finishes 3 residues shy of the CDR3 end, and the germline J gene is used to complete it. Germline trimming cut 1 base from V and 4 bases from J; bases unmatched to any gene: 8. The CDR3 has 16 amino acids. Germline values: CDR1 GTSNPN, CDR2 SVGIG (reference sequence).